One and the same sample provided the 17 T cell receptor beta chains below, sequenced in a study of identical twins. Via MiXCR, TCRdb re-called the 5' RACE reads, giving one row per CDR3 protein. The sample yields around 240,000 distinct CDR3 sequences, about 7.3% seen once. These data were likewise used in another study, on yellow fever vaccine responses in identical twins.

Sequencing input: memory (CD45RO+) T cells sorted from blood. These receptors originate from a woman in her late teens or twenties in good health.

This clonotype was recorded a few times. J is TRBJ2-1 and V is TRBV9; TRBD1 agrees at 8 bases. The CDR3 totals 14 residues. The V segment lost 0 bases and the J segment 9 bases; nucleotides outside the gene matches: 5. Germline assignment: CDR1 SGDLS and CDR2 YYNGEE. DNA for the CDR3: TGTGCCAGCAGCGTAGGCTCAGGGGGCTTTGAGCAGTTCTTC. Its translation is CASSVGSGGFEQFF.

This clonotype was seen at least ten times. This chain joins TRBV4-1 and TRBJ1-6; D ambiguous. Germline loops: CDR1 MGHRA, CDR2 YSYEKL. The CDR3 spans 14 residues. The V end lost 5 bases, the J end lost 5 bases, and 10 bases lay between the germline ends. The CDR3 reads CASSSWENNSPLHF. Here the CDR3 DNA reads TGCGCCAGCAGCTCTTGGGAGAATAATTCACCCCTCCACTTT.

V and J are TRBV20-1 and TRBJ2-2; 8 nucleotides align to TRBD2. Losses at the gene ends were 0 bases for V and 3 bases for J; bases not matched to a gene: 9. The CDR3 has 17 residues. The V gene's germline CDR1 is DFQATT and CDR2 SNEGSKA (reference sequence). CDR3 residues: CSARDDSAGAHTGELFF. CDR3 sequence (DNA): TGCAGTGCTAGAGACGACTCAGCGGGAGCCCACACCGGGGAGCTGTTTTTT.

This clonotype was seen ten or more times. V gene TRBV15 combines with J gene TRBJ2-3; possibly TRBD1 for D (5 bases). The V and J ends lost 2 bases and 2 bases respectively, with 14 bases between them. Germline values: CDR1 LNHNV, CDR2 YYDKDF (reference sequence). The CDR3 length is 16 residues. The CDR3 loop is CATSRPTGALTDTQYF. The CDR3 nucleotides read TGTGCCACCAGCAGACCCACAGGAGCTCTCACAGATACGCAGTATTTT.

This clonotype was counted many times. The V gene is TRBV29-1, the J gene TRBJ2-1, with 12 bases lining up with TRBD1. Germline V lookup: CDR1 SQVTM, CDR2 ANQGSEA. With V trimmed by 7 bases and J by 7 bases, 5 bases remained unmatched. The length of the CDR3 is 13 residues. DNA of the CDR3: TGCAGCGCCCGGGACAGGGGGCAGAATGAGCAGTTCTTC. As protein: CSARDRGQNEQFF.

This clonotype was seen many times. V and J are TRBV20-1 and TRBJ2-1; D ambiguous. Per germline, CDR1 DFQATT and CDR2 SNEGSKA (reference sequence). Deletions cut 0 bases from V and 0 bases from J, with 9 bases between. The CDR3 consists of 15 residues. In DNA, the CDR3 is TGCAGTGCTAGAGATACTTCAAGCTCCTACAATGAGCAGTTCTTC. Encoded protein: CSARDTSSSYNEQFF.

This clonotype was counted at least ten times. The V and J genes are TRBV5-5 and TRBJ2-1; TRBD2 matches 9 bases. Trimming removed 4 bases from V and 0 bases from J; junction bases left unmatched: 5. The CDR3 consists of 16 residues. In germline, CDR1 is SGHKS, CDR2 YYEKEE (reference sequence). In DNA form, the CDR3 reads TGTGCCAGCAGCAGACTAGCGGAAAGCTCCTACAATGAGCAGTTCTTC. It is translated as CASSRLAESSYNEQFF.

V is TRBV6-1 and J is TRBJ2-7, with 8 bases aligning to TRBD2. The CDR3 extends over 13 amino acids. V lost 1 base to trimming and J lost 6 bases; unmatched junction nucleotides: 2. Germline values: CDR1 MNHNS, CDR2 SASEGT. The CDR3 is CASSEGLAGEQYF. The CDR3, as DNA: TGTGCCAGCAGTGAAGGGCTAGCGGGCGAGCAGTACTTC.

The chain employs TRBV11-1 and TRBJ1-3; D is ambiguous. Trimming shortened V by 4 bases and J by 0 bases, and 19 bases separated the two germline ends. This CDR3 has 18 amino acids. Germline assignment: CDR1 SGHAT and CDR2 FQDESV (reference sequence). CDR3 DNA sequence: TGTGCCAGCAGCTCATTAAGACCAAGGGTTTACTCTGGAAACACCATATATTTT. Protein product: CASSSLRPRVYSGNTIYF.

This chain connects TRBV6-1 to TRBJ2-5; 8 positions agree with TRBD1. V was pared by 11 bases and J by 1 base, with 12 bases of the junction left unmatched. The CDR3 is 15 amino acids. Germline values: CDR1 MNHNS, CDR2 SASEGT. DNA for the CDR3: TGTGCCGGCCGAAGGCAGGGGGCGATCCAAGAGACCCAGTACTTC. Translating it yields CAGRRQGAIQETQYF.

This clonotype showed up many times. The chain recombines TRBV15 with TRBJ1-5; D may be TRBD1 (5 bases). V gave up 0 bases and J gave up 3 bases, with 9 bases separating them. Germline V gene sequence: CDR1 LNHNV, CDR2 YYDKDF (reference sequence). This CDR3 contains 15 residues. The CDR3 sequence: CATSRDRQNNQPQHF. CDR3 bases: TGTGCCACCAGCAGAGATCGACAGAACAATCAGCCCCAGCATTTT. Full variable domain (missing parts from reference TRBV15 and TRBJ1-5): DAMVIQNPRYQVTQFGKPVTLSCSQTLNHNVMYWYQQKSSQAPKLLFHYYDKDFNNEADTPDNFQSRRPNTSFCFLDIRSPGLGDTAMYLCATSRDRQNNQPQHFGDGTRLSIL.

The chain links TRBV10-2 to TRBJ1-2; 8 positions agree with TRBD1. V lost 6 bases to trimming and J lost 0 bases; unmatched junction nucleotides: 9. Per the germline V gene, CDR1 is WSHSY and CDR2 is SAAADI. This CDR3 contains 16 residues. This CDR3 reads CASSSDRANANYGYTF. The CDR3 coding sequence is TGCGCCAGCAGCTCGGACAGGGCCAATGCTAACTATGGCTACACCTTC.

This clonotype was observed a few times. The CDR3 spells CASSEGGGSPYTQYF. The CDR3 region has the DNA TGTGCCAGCAGTGAAGGAGGGGGGAGTCCTTATACGCAGTATTTT. The chain links TRBV6-1 to TRBJ2-3; D may be TRBD1 or TRBD2 (6 bases each). CDR1 and CDR2 (germline): MNHNS, SASEGT. The CDR3 length is 15 residues. V lost 1 base, J lost 7 bases, and 15 bases lay in between.

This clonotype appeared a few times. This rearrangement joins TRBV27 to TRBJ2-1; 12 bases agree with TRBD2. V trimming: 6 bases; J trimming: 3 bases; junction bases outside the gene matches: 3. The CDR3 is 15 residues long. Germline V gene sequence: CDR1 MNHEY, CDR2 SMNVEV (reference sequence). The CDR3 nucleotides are TGTGCCAGCAGCCAGACTAGCGGGGGCTACAATGAGCAGTTCTTC. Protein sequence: CASSQTSGGYNEQFF.

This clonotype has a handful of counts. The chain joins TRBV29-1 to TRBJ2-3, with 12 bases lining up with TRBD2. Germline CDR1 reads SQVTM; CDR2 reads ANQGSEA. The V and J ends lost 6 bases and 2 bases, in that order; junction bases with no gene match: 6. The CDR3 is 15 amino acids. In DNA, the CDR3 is TGCAGCGTCGTAGGGACTAGCGGGCTCACAGATACGCAGTATTTT. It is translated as CSVVGTSGLTDTQYF.

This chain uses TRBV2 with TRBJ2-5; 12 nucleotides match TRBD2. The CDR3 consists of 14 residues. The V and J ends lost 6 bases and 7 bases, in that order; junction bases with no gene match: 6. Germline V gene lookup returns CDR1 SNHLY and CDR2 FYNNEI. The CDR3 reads CASRRLAGEGTQYF. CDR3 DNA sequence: TGTGCCAGCAGAAGACTAGCGGGAGAGGGGACCCAGTACTTC.

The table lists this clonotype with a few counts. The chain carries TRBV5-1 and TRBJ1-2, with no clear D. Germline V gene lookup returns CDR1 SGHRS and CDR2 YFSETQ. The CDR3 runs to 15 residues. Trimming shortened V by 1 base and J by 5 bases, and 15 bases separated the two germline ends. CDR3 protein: CASSLTPASPYGYTF. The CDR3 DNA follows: TGCGCCAGCAGCTTGACTCCCGCAAGTCCTTATGGCTACACCTTC.